What follows are 3 T cell receptor beta chains derived from one specimen sequenced in a study of human T cells and chemical hapten exposure. TCRdb re-called the RACE reads with MiXCR, one entry per CDR3 protein. The sample consists of 75,000 to 100,000 distinct CDR3 sequences, approximately 12% of them appearing once. Time point reported: patch test 1, 2 weeks after DPC sensitization. This sample's treatment: therapeutic diphenylcyclopropenone sensitization with weekly scalp DPC. The material was whole blood, obtained in connection with sensitization to the hapten diphenylcyclopropenone (DPC). These receptors all come from a woman aged 60-75 years with alopecia areata. Some clones in this sample may be carry-over from other donors' samples.

In this sample, this clonotype turned up a few times. CDR3 DNA sequence: TGTGCCAGCAGCTTTAGCGGGGGGATGGATACGCAGTATTTT. It specifies CASSFSGGMDTQYF. V gene TRBV11-3 combines with J gene TRBJ2-3; 10 positions match TRBD2. Germline V gives CDR1 SGHNT, CDR2 YENEEA. V was clipped by 3 bases and J by 6 bases; unmatched bases: 3. The CDR3 has 14 residues.

The chain employs TRBV7-6 and TRBJ1-2; a possible D gene is TRBD1 (5 bases). The germline V gene has CDR1 SGHVS and CDR2 FNYEAQ. This CDR3 has 14 amino acids. V was pared by 4 bases and J by 6 bases, with 15 bases between. This CDR3 is CASSYDGAKDGYTF. DNA of the CDR3: TGTGCCAGCAGCTATGACGGGGCTAAGGATGGCTACACCTTC.

This clonotype has just a few counts. The chain joins TRBV6-5 to TRBJ1-1; no firm D call. V lost 6 bases, J lost 5 bases, and 10 bases lay in between. Germline V gene sequence: CDR1 MNHEY, CDR2 SVGAGI. This CDR3 is built from 12 residues. CDR3 region: CASSRTRTEAFF. CDR3 in DNA: TGTGCCAGCAGCCGAACTAGAACTGAAGCTTTCTTT.